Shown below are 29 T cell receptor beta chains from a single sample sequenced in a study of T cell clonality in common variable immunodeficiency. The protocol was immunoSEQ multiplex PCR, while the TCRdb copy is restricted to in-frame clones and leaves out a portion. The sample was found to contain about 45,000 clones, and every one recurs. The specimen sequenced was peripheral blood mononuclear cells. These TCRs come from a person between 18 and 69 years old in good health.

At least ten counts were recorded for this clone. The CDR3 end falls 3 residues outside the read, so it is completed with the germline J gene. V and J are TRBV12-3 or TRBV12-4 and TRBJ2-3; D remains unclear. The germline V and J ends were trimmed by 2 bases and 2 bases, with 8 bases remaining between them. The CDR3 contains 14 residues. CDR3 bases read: TGTGCCAGCAGTTTAATCAGGAACACAGATACG. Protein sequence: CASSLIRNTDT. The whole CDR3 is CASSLIRNTDTQYF.

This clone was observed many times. The CDR3 region is CASSWTGKTSTDTQYF. Incomplete CDR3 DNA: TGTGCCAGCAGCTGGACAGGGAAAACTAGCACAGATACG. J is TRBJ2-3 and V is TRBV7-3; 8 nucleotides match TRBD1. The read halts 3 residues ahead of the CDR3 end, with the missing end drawn from the germline J gene. Germline values: CDR1 SGHTA, CDR2 FQGTGA. The junction had 6 bases not matched to a gene; V was cut back by 4 bases and J by 0 bases. The CDR3 is 16 residues long.

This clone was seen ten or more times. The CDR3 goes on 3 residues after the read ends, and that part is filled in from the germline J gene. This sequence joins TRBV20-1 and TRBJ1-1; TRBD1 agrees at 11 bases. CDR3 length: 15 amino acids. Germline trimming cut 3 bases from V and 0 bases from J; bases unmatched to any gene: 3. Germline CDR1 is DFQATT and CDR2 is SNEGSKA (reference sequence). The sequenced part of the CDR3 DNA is TGCAGTGCTAGGGGGGACAGGGGGTTGAACACTGAA. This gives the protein CSARGDRGLNTE. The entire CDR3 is CSARGDRGLNTEAFF.

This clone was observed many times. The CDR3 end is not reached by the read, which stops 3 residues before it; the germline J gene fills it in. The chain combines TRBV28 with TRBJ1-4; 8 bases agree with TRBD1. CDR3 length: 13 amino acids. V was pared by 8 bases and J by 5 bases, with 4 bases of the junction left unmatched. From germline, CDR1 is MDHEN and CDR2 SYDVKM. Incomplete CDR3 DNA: TGTGCCAGCCGGACAGGGCAAAATGAAAAA. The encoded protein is CASRTGQNEK. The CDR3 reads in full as CASRTGQNEKLFF.

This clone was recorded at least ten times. The DNA read from the CDR3 is TGCAGTGCTCAAAAGGCAAATTCCTACAATGAG. Its protein product is CSAQKANSYNE. The CDR3 as a whole reads CSAQKANSYNEQFF. J is TRBJ2-1 and V is TRBV20-1; D gene uncertain. From the germline J gene comes the end of the CDR3, since the read stops 3 residues before it. CDR1 is DFQATT and CDR2 is SNEGSKA in the germline V gene (reference sequence). This CDR3 region has 14 residues. Trimming cost V 5 bases and J 1 base, with 12 bases left between them.

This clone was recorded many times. CDR3 bases read: TGCAGTGCTACTAGTTGGCATGAG. It specifies CSATSWHE. The whole CDR3 sequence is CSATSWHEQFF. The chain recombines TRBV20-1 with TRBJ2-1; D call uncertain. The CDR3 end is not reached by the read, which stops 3 residues before it; the germline J gene fills it in. The germline gives CDR1 DFQATT, CDR2 SNEGSKA (reference sequence). The V end was cut by 4 bases, the J end by 8 bases, with 9 bases between. This CDR3 is built from 11 residues.

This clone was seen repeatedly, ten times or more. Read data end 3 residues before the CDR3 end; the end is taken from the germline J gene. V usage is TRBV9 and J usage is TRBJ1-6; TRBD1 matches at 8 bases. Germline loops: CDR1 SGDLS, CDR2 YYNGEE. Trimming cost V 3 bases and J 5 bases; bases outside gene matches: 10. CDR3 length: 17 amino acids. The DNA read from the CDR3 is TGTGCCAGCAGCGCGGGGACAGGTCGCCTGGATAATTCACCC. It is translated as CASSAGTGRLDNSP. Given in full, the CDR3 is CASSAGTGRLDNSPLHF.

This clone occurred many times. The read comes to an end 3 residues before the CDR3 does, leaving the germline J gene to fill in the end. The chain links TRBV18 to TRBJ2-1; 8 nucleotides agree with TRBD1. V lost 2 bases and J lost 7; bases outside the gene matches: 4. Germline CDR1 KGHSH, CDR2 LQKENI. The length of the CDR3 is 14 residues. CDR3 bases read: TGTGCCAGCTCACCAAACACAGGGGGGAATGAG. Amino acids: CASSPNTGGNE. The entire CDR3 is CASSPNTGGNEQFF.

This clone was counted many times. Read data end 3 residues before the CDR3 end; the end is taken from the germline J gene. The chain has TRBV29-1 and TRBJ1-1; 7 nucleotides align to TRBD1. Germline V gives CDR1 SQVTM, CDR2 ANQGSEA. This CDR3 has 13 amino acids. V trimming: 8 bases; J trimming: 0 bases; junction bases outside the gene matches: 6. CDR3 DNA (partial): TGCAGCACTGCGGGACAGTTGAACACTGAA. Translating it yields CSTAGQLNTE. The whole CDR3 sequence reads CSTAGQLNTEAFF.

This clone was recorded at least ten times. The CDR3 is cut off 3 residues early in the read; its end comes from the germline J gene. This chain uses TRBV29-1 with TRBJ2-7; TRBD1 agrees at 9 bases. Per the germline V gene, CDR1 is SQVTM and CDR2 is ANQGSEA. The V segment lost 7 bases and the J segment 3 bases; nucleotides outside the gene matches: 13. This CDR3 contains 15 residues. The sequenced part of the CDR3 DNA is TGCAGCGCTGTAATGGGGCAGGACAGGGGCTACGAG. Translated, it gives CSAVMGQDRGYE. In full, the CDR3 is CSAVMGQDRGYEQYF.

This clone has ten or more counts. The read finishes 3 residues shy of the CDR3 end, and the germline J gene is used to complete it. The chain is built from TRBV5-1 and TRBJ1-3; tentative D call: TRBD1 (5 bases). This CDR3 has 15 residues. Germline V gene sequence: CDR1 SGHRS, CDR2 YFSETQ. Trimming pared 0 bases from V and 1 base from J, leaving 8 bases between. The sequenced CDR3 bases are TGCGCCAGCAGCTTGGGGGGCAGGTCTGGAAACACC. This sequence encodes CASSLGGRSGNT. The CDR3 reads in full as CASSLGGRSGNTIYF.

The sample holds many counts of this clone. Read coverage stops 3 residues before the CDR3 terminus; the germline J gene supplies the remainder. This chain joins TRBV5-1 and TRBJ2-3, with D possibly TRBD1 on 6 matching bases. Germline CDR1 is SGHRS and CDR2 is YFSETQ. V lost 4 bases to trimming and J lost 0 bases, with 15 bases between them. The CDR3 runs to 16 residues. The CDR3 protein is CASSPGHESSTDTQYF. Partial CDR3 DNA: TGCGCCAGCAGCCCGGGACATGAGTCTAGCACAGATACG.

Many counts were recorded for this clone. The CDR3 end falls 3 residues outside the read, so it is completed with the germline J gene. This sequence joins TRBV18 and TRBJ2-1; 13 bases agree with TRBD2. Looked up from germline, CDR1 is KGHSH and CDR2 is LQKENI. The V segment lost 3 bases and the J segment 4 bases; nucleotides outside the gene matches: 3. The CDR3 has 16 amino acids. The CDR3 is CASSPQGLAGYNEQFF. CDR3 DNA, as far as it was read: TGTGCCAGCTCACCCCAGGGACTAGCGGGATACAATGAG.

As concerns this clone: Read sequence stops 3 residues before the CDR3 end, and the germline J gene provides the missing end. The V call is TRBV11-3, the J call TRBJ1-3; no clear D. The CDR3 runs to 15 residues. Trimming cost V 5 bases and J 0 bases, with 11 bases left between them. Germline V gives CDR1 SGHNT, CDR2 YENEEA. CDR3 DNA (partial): TGTGCCAGCAGCCGCCGGCGGTCCTCTGGAAACACC. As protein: CASSRRRSSGNT. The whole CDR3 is CASSRRRSSGNTIYF.

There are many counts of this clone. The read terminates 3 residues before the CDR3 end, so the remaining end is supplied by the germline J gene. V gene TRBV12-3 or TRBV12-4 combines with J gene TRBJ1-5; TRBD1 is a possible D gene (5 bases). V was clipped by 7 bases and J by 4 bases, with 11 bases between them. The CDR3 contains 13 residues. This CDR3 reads CASILEGNQPQHF. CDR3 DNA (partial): TGTGCCAGCATCTTAGAGGGGAATCAGCCC.

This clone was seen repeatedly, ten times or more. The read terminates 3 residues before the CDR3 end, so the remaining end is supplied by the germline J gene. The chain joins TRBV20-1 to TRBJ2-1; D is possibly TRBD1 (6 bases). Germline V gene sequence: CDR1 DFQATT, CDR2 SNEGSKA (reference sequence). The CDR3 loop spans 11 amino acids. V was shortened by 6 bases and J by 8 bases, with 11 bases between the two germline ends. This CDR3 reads CSANRVHEQFF. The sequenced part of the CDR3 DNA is TGCAGTGCCAACAGGGTCCATGAG.

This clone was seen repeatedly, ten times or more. CDR3 bases read: TGTGCCTGGAGTGTAAGGGGATCTGAA. Amino acids: CAWSVRGSE. The whole CDR3 protein is CAWSVRGSEAFF. The J gene is TRBJ1-1, the V gene TRBV30; the D gene is possibly TRBD1 (5 bases). The read ends 3 residues early relative to the CDR3; the germline J gene fills the gap. The V gene lost 0 bases and the J gene lost 6 bases, with 8 bases spanning the gap. Per germline, CDR1 GTSNPN and CDR2 SVGIG (reference sequence). The CDR3 consists of 12 residues. The whole variable domain, remainder taken from reference TRBV30 and TRBJ1-1, is SQTIHQWPATLVQPVGSPLSLECTVEGTSNPNLYWYRQAAGRGLQLLFYSVGIGQISSEVPQNLSASRPQDRQFILSSKKLLLSDSGFYLCAWSVRGSEAFFGQGTRLTVV.

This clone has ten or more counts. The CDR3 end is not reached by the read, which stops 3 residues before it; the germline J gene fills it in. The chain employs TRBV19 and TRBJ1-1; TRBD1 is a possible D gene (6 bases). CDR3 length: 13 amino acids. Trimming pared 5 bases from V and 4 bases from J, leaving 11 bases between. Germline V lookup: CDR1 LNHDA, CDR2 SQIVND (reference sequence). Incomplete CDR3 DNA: TGTGCCAGTAGTTCAGGGGTAGCCACTGAA. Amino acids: CASSSGVATE. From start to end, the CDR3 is CASSSGVATEAFF.

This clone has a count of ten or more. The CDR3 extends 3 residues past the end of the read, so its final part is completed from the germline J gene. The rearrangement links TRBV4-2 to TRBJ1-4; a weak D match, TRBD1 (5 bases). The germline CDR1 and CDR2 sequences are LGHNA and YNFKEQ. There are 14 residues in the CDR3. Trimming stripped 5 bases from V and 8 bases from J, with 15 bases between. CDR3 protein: CASSTLWGTEKLFF. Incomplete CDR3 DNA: TGTGCCAGCAGCACACTATGGGGCACGGAAAAA.

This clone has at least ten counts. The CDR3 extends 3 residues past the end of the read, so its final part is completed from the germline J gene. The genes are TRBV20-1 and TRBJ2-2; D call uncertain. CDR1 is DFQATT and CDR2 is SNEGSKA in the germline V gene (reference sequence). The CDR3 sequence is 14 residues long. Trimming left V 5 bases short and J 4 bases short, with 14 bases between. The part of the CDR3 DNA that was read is TGCAGTGCTCTCCCCCCGAGAGGCACCGGGGAG. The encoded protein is CSALPPRGTGE. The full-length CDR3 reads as CSALPPRGTGELFF.

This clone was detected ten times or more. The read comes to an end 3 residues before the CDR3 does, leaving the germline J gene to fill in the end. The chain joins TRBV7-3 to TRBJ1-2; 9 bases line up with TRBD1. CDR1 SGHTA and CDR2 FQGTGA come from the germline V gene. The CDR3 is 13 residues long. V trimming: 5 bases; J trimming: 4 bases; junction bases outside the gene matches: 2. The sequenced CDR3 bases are TGTGCCAGCAGCCCGACAGGGGGCTATGGC. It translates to CASSPTGGYG. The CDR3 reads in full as CASSPTGGYGYTF.

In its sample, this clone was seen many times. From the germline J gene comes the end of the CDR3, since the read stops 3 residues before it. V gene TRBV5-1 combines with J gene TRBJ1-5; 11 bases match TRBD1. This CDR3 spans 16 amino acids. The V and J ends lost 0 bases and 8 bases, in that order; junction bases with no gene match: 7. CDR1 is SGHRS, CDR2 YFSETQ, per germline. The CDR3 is CASSLGRTGGVEPQHF. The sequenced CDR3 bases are TGCGCCAGCAGCTTGGGCCGGACAGGGGGCGTGGAGCCC.

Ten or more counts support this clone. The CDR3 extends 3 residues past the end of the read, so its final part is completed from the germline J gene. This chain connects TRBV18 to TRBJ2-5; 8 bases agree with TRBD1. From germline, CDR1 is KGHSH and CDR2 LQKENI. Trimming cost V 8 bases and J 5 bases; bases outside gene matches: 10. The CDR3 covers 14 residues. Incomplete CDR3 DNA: TGTGCCAGCGTTTTAGGACAGGGTCGGGAGACC. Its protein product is CASVLGQGRET. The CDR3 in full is CASVLGQGRETQYF.

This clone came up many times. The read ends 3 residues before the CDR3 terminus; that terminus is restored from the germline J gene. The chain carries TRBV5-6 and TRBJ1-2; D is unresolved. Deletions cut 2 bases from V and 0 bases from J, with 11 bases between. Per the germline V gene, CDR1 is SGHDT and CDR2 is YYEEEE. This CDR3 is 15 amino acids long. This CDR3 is CASSFRSVTNYGYTF. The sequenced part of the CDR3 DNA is TGTGCCAGCAGCTTCCGCTCAGTTACTAACTATGGC.

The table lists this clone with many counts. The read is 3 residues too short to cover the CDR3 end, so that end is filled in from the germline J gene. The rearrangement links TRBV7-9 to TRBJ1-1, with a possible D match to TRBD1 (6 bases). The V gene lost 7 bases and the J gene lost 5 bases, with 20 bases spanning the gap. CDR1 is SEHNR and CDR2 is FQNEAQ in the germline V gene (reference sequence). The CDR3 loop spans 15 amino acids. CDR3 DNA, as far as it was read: TGTGCCAGCACTTCTTTCGTCCAGGGGATGACTGAA. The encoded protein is CASTSFVQGMTE. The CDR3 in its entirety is CASTSFVQGMTEAFF.

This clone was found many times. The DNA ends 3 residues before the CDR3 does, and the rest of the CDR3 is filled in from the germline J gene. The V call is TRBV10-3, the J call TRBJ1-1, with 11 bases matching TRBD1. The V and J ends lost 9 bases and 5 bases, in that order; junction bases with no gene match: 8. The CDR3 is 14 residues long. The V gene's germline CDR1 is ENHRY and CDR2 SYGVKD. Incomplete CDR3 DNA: TGTGCCATTGGGACAGGGGGGGCGGAGACTGAA. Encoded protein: CAIGTGGAETE. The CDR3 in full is CAIGTGGAETEAFF.

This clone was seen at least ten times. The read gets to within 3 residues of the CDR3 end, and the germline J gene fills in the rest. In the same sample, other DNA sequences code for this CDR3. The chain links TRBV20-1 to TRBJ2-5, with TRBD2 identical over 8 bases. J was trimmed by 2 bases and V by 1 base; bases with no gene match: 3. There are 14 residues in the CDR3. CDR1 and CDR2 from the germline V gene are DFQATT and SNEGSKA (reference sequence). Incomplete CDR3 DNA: TGCAGTGCTAGAGTGGGCGGGGGGCAAGAGACC. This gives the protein CSARVGGGQET. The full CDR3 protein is CSARVGGGQETQYF.

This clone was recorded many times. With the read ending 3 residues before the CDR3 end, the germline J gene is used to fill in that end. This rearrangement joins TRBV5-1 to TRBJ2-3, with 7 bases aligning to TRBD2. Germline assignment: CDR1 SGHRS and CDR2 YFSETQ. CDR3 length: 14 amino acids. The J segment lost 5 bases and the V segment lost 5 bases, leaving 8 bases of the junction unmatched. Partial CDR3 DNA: TGCGCCAGCAGTGGGGGGGTAAACTTAGATACG. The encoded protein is CASSGGVNLDT. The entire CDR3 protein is CASSGGVNLDTQYF.

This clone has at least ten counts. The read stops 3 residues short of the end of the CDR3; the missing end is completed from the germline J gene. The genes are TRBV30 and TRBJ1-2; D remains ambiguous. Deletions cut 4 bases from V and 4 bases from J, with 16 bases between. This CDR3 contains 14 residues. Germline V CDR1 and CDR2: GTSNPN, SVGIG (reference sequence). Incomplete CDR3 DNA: TGTGCCTGGACCCCTCAGTCAGGAGGCTATGGC. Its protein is CAWTPQSGGYG. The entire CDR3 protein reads CAWTPQSGGYGYTF.